Below are 29 T cell receptor beta chains sequenced from a single sample in a study of control samples from healthy donors and cancer patients. The repertoire was sequenced with immunoSEQ multiplex PCR; TCRdb's copy has only in-frame clones and lacks some. Of 100,000 to 150,000 clones listed, over 80% are singletons. Input material: PBMCs. The receptors shown here come from an older man with head and neck cancer.

The V call is TRBV28, the J call TRBJ2-7; 9 positions agree with TRBD1. Losses at the gene ends were 4 bases for V and 0 bases for J; bases not matched to a gene: 4. The CDR3 has 15 amino acids. Germline-derived CDR1 and CDR2 are MDHEN and SYDVKM. The CDR3 reads CASSYQTGGSYEQYF. Written as DNA, the CDR3 is TGTGCCAGCAGTTATCAGACAGGGGGCTCCTACGAGCAGTACTTC.

The V call is TRBV27, the J call TRBJ2-5; 8 bases map to TRBD1. The germline CDR1 and CDR2 sequences are MNHEY and SMNVEV (reference sequence). V lost 5 bases to trimming and J lost 4 bases; unmatched junction nucleotides: 9. This CDR3 comprises 15 residues. For the CDR3, the DNA is TGTGCCAGCAGTCCTCGGACAGGGTTGATAGAGACCCAGTACTTC. Protein: CASSPRTGLIETQYF.

This chain links TRBV19 with TRBJ2-7; D possibly uses TRBD1 or TRBD2 (5 bases each). The germline CDR1 and CDR2 sequences are LNHDA and SQIVND (reference sequence). With 2 bases removed from V and 3 bases from J, the gap between germline ends came to 8 bases. The CDR3 runs 13 residues. In DNA form, the CDR3 reads TGTGCCAGTAGTATAATGAGGGGCTACGAGCAGTACTTC. Its protein is CASSIMRGYEQYF.

A remark on this clone: The same CDR3 is also encoded by other DNA sequences in this sample. The chain couples TRBV6-5 to TRBJ1-1; no clear D gene. Looked up from germline, CDR1 is MNHEY and CDR2 is SVGAGI. The CDR3 length is 14 residues. Trimming stripped 6 bases from V and 0 bases from J, with 11 bases between. The CDR3 loop is CASRKQGMNTEAFF. DNA for the CDR3: TGTGCCAGCAGGAAACAAGGAATGAACACTGAAGCTTTCTTT.

This chain connects TRBV27 to TRBJ2-2, with D possibly being TRBD1 or TRBD2 (6 bases each). The ends were cut back, 1 base at V and 6 bases at J, with 12 bases in the middle. The CDR3 covers 15 residues. Germline CDR1 MNHEY, CDR2 SMNVEV (reference sequence). CDR3 in amino acids: CASSLFGGPAGELFF. The DNA for the CDR3 is TGTGCCAGCAGTTTATTTGGGGGGCCCGCCGGGGAGCTGTTTTTT.

V is TRBV4-1 and J is TRBJ2-5, with 8 bases lining up with TRBD2. V was clipped by 0 bases and J by 7 bases; unmatched bases: 22. The CDR3 totals 20 residues. Germline CDR1 and CDR2: MGHRA and YSYEKL. DNA for the CDR3: TGCGCCAGCAGCCAAGATAGTCGACAGGCATTTAGTAGCGGGGCTCCGACCCAGTACTTC. The encoded protein is CASSQDSRQAFSSGAPTQYF.

Here the CDR3 DNA reads TGTGCCAGCAGTGACAGAAACTCCTACGAGCAGTACTTC. This gives the protein CASSDRNSYEQYF. V usage is TRBV2 and J usage is TRBJ2-7; no clear D. Trimming shortened V by 3 bases and J by 0 bases, and 6 bases separated the two germline ends. From germline, CDR1 is SNHLY and CDR2 FYNNEI. The CDR3 extends over 13 amino acids. Using reference TRBV2 and TRBJ2-7 for the parts outside the CDR3, the full variable domain is EPEVTQTPSHQVTQMGQEVILRCVPISNHLYFYWYRQILGQKVEFLVSFYNNEISEKSEIFDDQFSVERPDGSNFTLKIRSTKLEDSAMYFCASSDRNSYEQYFGPGTRLTVT.

This chain connects TRBV29-1 to TRBJ2-2; D gene uncertain. The germline V and J ends were trimmed by 2 bases and 1 base, with 8 bases remaining between them. The CDR3 length is 14 residues. Per germline, CDR1 SQVTM and CDR2 ANQGSEA. The chain's CDR3 is CSVELTRNTGELFF. In nucleotides, the CDR3 is TGCAGCGTTGAATTAACCCGGAACACCGGGGAGCTGTTTTTT.

This chain joins TRBV9 and TRBJ2-1; TRBD2 matches at 10 bases. The CDR3 loop spans 19 amino acids. Unmatched junction bases numbered 15, after V lost 2 bases and J lost 4 bases. Germline V gene data show CDR1 as SGDLS and CDR2 as YYNGEE. The CDR3 bases are TGTGCCAGCAGCGTTGGGACTAGCGACCTTTTGGGGTATTACAATGAGCAGTTCTTC. As protein: CASSVGTSDLLGYYNEQFF.

This chain connects TRBV5-4 to TRBJ1-2; possible D gene TRBD1, 5 bases. The germline V gene encodes CDR1 SGHNT and CDR2 YYREEE (reference sequence). The CDR3 runs to 16 residues. Trimming cost V 0 bases and J 4 bases, with 16 bases left between them. CDR3 residues: CASSLDPAGLVYGYTF. The CDR3 DNA sequence: TGTGCCAGCAGCTTGGATCCCGCGGGGCTGGTCTATGGCTACACCTTC.

The chain recombines TRBV18 with TRBJ2-5; D tentatively fits TRBD1 or TRBD2 (5 bases each). V dropped 0 bases and J dropped 3 bases, with 11 bases sitting between them. CDR1 KGHSH and CDR2 LQKENI come from the germline V gene. This CDR3 is built from 15 residues. The CDR3 DNA is TGTGCCAGCTCACCACCATCGGGGCGGAAAGAGACCCAGTACTTC. Its translation: CASSPPSGRKETQYF. Looking up the rest from reference TRBV18 and TRBJ2-5 gives the full variable domain: NAGVMQNPRHLVRRRGQEARLRCSPMKGHSHVYWYRQLPEEGLKFMVYLQKENIIDESGMPKERFSAEFPKEGPSILRIQQVVRGDSAAYFCASSPPSGRKETQYFGPGTRLLVL.

J is TRBJ1-2 and V is TRBV14, with a possible D match to TRBD1 (5 bases). Trimming stripped 1 base from V and 0 bases from J, with 9 bases between. Germline V gene data show CDR1 as SGHDN and CDR2 as FVKESK. The CDR3 has 15 residues. Here the CDR3 DNA reads TGTGCCAGCAGCCAAGGAAGGGGAGCTAACTATGGCTACACCTTC. Translated: CASSQGRGANYGYTF.

The chain carries TRBV12-3 or TRBV12-4 and TRBJ2-2; D gene unclear. CDR3 size: 12 residues. V gave up 8 bases and J gave up 8 bases, with 12 bases separating them. DNA for the CDR3: TGTGCCAGCGTAGGAACCGGGGGGGAGCTGTTTTTT. Translating it yields CASVGTGGELFF.

The chain joins TRBV9 to TRBJ2-7, with 9 bases identical to TRBD2. Trimming at V came to 4 bases and at J to 0 bases, leaving 8 bases not matched to a gene. The CDR3 runs 16 residues. CDR1 is SGDLS, CDR2 YYNGEE, per germline. The CDR3 region is CASSPRLAVYSYEQYF. The CDR3 DNA is TGTGCCAGCAGCCCCAGACTAGCGGTCTACTCCTACGAGCAGTACTTC.

The chain joins TRBV4-2 to TRBJ1-1; D gene ambiguous. CDR3 length: 14 residues. V was clipped by 4 bases and J by 4 bases, with 13 bases between them. Germline V lookup: CDR1 LGHNA, CDR2 YNFKEQ. DNA of the CDR3: TGTGCCAGCAGCCTATTAGGGTTTTCCACTGAAGCTTTCTTT. It encodes CASSLLGFSTEAFF.

The chain employs TRBV9 and TRBJ1-2; D remains unclear. CDR1 is SGDLS, CDR2 YYNGEE, per germline. Trimming cost V 0 bases and J 4 bases, with 13 bases left between them. The CDR3 is 15 amino acids. The CDR3 loop reads CASSVAGGQPYGYTF. The DNA for the CDR3 is TGTGCCAGCAGCGTAGCCGGTGGGCAGCCCTATGGCTACACCTTC.

This clone was detected only a few times. J is TRBJ1-2 and V is TRBV6-4; TRBD1 might be the D (6 bases). Germline CDR1 and CDR2: MRHNA and SNTAGT. V lost 6 bases and J lost 7, with 15 bases in between. CDR3 size: 13 residues. CDR3 DNA sequence: TGTGCCAGCAGCGAACGGGGGGCTGCTGGCTACACCTTC. This sequence encodes CASSERGAAGYTF.

The chain carries TRBV29-1 and TRBJ2-7, with 14 positions matching TRBD2. The V segment lost 4 bases and the J segment 5 bases; nucleotides outside the gene matches: 16. The CDR3 consists of 18 residues. Germline V lookup: CDR1 SQVTM, CDR2 ANQGSEA. The CDR3 is CSVVNPRLAGGQSHEQYF. CDR3 nucleotides: TGCAGCGTTGTAAACCCCCGACTAGCGGGAGGGCAATCCCACGAGCAGTACTTC.

The chain employs TRBV10-3 and TRBJ2-1; possibly TRBD2 for D (6 bases). Trimming took 5 bases from V and 6 from J, leaving 14 bases between them. In germline, CDR1 is ENHRY, CDR2 SYGVKD. The length of the CDR3 is 14 residues. CDR3 loop: CAISPRLVTNEQFF. DNA for the CDR3: TGTGCCATCAGTCCAAGACTAGTAACCAATGAGCAGTTCTTC.

This clone appeared once. The chain links TRBV7-8 to TRBJ2-5; D remains unclear. V lost 4 bases, J lost 1 base, and 10 bases lay in between. The germline V gene encodes CDR1 SGHVS and CDR2 FQNEAQ. The CDR3 has 14 residues. In nucleotides, the CDR3 is TGTGCCAGCAGCTCTACCACATCCCAAGAGACCCAGTACTTC. Residues: CASSSTTSQETQYF.

This clone was recorded only once. The gene calls are TRBV28 and TRBJ1-6; no definite D call. The germline V and J ends were trimmed by 6 bases and 7 bases, with 7 bases remaining between them. The CDR3 has 12 amino acids. From germline, CDR1 is MDHEN and CDR2 SYDVKM. CDR3: CASRAANSPLHF. The CDR3 DNA reads TGTGCCAGCAGGGCAGCCAATTCACCCCTCCACTTT.

The V gene is TRBV18, the J gene TRBJ2-1, with 7 bases identical to TRBD1. This CDR3 comprises 14 residues. Germline values: CDR1 KGHSH, CDR2 LQKENI. V lost 2 bases, J lost 8 bases, and 6 bases stayed unmatched. This CDR3 is CASSPDRAWDEQFF. The CDR3 DNA sequence: TGTGCCAGCTCACCAGACAGGGCCTGGGATGAGCAGTTCTTC.

This chain's CDR3 is CASSLRDRSYEQYF. CDR3 sequence (DNA): TGCGCCAGCAGCCTTAGGGACAGGAGCTACGAGCAGTACTTC. The rearrangement uses TRBV5-1 and TRBJ2-7, with 8 bases fitting TRBD1. The J segment lost 3 bases and the V segment lost 4 bases, leaving 6 bases of the junction unmatched. Looked up from germline, CDR1 is SGHRS and CDR2 is YFSETQ. CDR3 length: 14 residues.

The chain has TRBV18 and TRBJ2-7; D is tentatively TRBD1 or TRBD2 (5 bases each). The CDR3 is 13 amino acids. Germline CDR1 reads KGHSH; CDR2 reads LQKENI. Trimming cost V 3 bases and J 2 bases, with 8 bases left between them. The CDR3 DNA sequence: TGTGCCAGCTCACCCGGGGCCACCTACGAGCAGTACTTC. Translation gives CASSPGATYEQYF.

The genes are TRBV5-1 and TRBJ1-1; D remains ambiguous. This CDR3 is 16 amino acids long. The V end was cut by 0 bases, the J end by 7 bases, with 19 bases between. Germline V gene sequence: CDR1 SGHRS, CDR2 YFSETQ. The DNA of the CDR3 is TGCGCCAGCAGCTTGGCCCCCTCGGCCGTGGGGAATGAAGCTTTCTTT. Its protein is CASSLAPSAVGNEAFF.

The rearrangement joins TRBV5-1 to TRBJ2-5; unclear D gene. Trimming shortened V by 2 bases and J by 0 bases, and 8 bases separated the two germline ends. The germline CDR1 and CDR2 sequences are SGHRS and YFSETQ. This CDR3 is built from 14 residues. DNA of the CDR3: TGCGCCAGCAGCTTTTTGGGAAACCAAGAGACCCAGTACTTC. Its protein is CASSFLGNQETQYF.

The rearrangement links TRBV3-1 (or the pseudogene TRBV3-2) to TRBJ2-4; 9 bases map to TRBD2. Looked up from germline, CDR1 is LGHDT and CDR2 is YNNKEL (reference sequence). V gave up 0 bases and J gave up 0 bases; unmatched junction bases: 9. This CDR3 has 19 residues. This chain's CDR3 is CASSQDRASGIIAKNIQYF. The CDR3 nucleotides read TGTGCCAGCAGCCAAGATCGGGCTAGCGGGATTATAGCCAAAAACATTCAGTACTTC.

V usage is TRBV5-4 and J usage is TRBJ2-3, with 13 nucleotides matching TRBD2. Germline V lookup: CDR1 SGHNT, CDR2 YYREEE (reference sequence). The V and J ends lost 0 bases and 5 bases, in that order; junction bases with no gene match: 3. The CDR3 covers 16 residues. This CDR3 is CASSLGTSGGQDTQYF. CDR3 coding DNA: TGTGCCAGCAGCTTGGGGACTAGCGGGGGACAAGATACGCAGTATTTT.

The chain carries TRBV4-3 and TRBJ2-7; possible D gene TRBD2, 7 bases. Trimming cost V 2 bases and J 3 bases, with 23 bases left between them. This CDR3 spans 18 amino acids. Germline V lookup: CDR1 LGHNA, CDR2 YSLEER. For the CDR3, the DNA is TGCGCCAGCAGCCAATGTTGCCCAGTAGGGGGGGGACTCTACGAGCAGTACTTC. It specifies CASSQCCPVGGGLYEQYF.